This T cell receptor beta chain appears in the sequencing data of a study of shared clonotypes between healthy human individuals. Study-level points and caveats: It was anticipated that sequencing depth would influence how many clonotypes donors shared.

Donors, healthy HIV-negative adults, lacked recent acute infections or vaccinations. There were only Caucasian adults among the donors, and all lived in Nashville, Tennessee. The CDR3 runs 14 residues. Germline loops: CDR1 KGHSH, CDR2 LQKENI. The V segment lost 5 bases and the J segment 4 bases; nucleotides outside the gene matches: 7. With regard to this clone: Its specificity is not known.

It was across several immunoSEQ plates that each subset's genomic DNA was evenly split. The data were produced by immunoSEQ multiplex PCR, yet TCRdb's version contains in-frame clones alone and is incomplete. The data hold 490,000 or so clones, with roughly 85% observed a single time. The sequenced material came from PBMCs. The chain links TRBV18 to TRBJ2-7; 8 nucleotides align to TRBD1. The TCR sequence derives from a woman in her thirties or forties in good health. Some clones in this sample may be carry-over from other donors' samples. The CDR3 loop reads CASSVRGQAYEQYF. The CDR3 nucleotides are TGTGCCAGCTCAGTCCGGGGACAGGCTTACGAGCAGTACTTC.